Shown below are 10 T cell receptor beta chains from a single sample sequenced in a study of CD8 T cells in Susac syndrome. After extraction with the RNeasy kit, roughly 0.45 to 1 ug of the RNA was reverse transcribed using random hexamers. A single record per CDR3 protein comes from TCRdb applying MiXCR to the immunoSEQ multiplex PCR reads. The sample shows 150,000 to 200,000 distinct CDR3 sequences, approximately 90% of them seen only once. The material sequenced was CD4+ T cells from PBMCs. The receptor source for this set is a human donor in good health.

J is TRBJ2-3 and V is TRBV3-1; 7 bases fit TRBD1. The length of the CDR3 is 17 residues. The trim removed 3 bases at V and 3 bases at J, leaving 12 bases unmatched. CDR1 and CDR2 from the germline V gene are LGHDT and YNNKEL (reference sequence). For the CDR3, the DNA is TGTGCCAGCAGCCATCCCTTTTACAGGGGCAGGACAGATACGCAGTATTTT. Protein product: CASSHPFYRGRTDTQYF.

V is TRBV5-1 and J is TRBJ2-5, with 7 positions matching TRBD1. Germline values: CDR1 SGHRS, CDR2 YFSETQ. The length of the CDR3 is 15 residues. V shed 5 bases and J 3 bases; nucleotides not matched to a gene: 10. The chain's CDR3 is CASRSTGTDEETQYF. In DNA form, the CDR3 reads TGCGCCAGCAGATCTACCGGGACAGATGAAGAGACCCAGTACTTC.

The V and J genes are TRBV2 and TRBJ2-3, with D maybe TRBD2 (5 bases). This CDR3 spans 15 amino acids. Per the germline V gene, CDR1 is SNHLY and CDR2 is FYNNEI. The ends were cut back, 3 bases at V and 2 bases at J, with 12 bases in the middle. The CDR3, as DNA: TGTGCCAGCAGTGACGAGGGCTATTTCACAGATACGCAGTATTTT. Encoded protein: CASSDEGYFTDTQYF.

This chain joins TRBV18 and TRBJ1-1; 7 nucleotides align to TRBD1. The trim removed 3 bases at V and 6 bases at J, leaving 7 bases unmatched. Germline CDR1 KGHSH, CDR2 LQKENI. The CDR3 consists of 14 residues. Here the CDR3 reads CASSPQGGEAEAFF. CDR3 sequence (DNA): TGTGCCAGCTCACCTCAGGGGGGCGAAGCTGAAGCTTTCTTT. The full variable domain, in which reference TRBV18 and TRBJ1-1 provide the parts outside the CDR3, is NAGVMQNPRHLVRRRGQEARLRCSPMKGHSHVYWYRQLPEEGLKFMVYLQKENIIDESGMPKERFSAEFPKEGPSILRIQQVVRGDSAAYFCASSPQGGEAEAFFGQGTRLTVV.

The chain joins TRBV2 to TRBJ2-7, with a tentative D call TRBD2 (5 bases). V was shortened by 1 base and J by 4 bases, with 11 bases between the two germline ends. Germline loops: CDR1 SNHLY, CDR2 FYNNEI. The CDR3 runs to 14 residues. As DNA, the CDR3 is TGTGCCAGCAGTGAAGACGGGGAGAATTACGAGCAGTACTTC. It codes for CASSEDGENYEQYF.

The chain is built from TRBV2 and TRBJ2-7, with a weak D call TRBD1 (7 bases). CDR3 length: 14 amino acids. The germline V gene has CDR1 SNHLY and CDR2 FYNNEI. Trimming removed 3 bases at V and 4 bases at J, with 13 bases between. CDR3: CASSEGGQFYEQYF. CDR3 bases: TGTGCCAGCAGTGAGGGGGGACAGTTTTACGAGCAGTACTTC. Full variable domain (remainder filled in from reference TRBV2 and TRBJ2-7): EPEVTQTPSHQVTQMGQEVILRCVPISNHLYFYWYRQILGQKVEFLVSFYNNEISEKSEIFDDQFSVERPDGSNFTLKIRSTKLEDSAMYFCASSEGGQFYEQYFGPGTRLTVT.

The CDR3 DNA reads TGCGCCAGCTCGCCCGGACCTCCCGGGCCCGAGCAGTACTTC. The encoded protein is CASSPGPPGPEQYF. This rearrangement joins TRBV4-1 to TRBJ2-7; D not resolved. This CDR3 region has 14 residues. V lost 8 bases, J lost 6 bases, and 20 bases lay in between. The germline gives CDR1 MGHRA, CDR2 YSYEKL.

This chain links TRBV20-1 with TRBJ2-1; D may be TRBD2 (6 bases). Trimming removed 5 bases at V and 10 bases at J, with 21 bases between. Germline loops: CDR1 DFQATT, CDR2 SNEGSKA (reference sequence). CDR3 length equals 14 residues. The CDR3 region has the DNA TGCAGTGCTCCTCTTTACCGGGGGAGGAGCGAGCAGTTCTTC. Translated: CSAPLYRGRSEQFF.

This sequence joins TRBV5-6 and TRBJ2-1; D is undetermined. The germline gives CDR1 SGHDT, CDR2 YYEEEE. The CDR3 extends over 15 amino acids. V shed 4 bases and J shed 1 base, with 12 bases lying between them. CDR3 sequence reads: CASSSQVASYNEQFF. The CDR3 coding sequence is TGTGCCAGCAGCAGTCAGGTGGCGTCCTACAATGAGCAGTTCTTC.

In this sample, this clonotype turned up once. CDR3 DNA sequence: TGTGCCAGCTCACCTGGGATGAGGGAGAGCACCATATATTTT. Translation: CASSPGMRESTIYF. The chain employs TRBV18 and TRBJ1-3; D gene uncertain. This CDR3 region has 14 residues. Germline CDR1 reads KGHSH; CDR2 reads LQKENI. The ends were cut back, 3 bases at V and 9 bases at J, with 15 bases in the middle.